This T cell receptor (beta chain) was sequenced in a study of early T cells in non-severe SARS-CoV-2 infection. TCRdb called the 5' RACE reads again in MiXCR, with one record for every CDR3 protein. Of about 66,000 distinct CDR3 sequences listed, around 18% were seen once; the top ten hold roughly 8.2%. This clonotype was detected a few times. The CDR3 extends over 14 amino acids. The V end lost 5 bases, the J end lost 3 bases, and 12 bases lay between the germline ends. Germline V gene data show CDR1 as SGHAT and CDR2 as FQNNGV. The rearrangement uses TRBV11-2 and TRBJ2-3; possibly TRBD1 for D (5 bases). The receptor was derived from an adult who was a healthcare worker with PCR-confirmed SARS-CoV-2 infection or an uninfected control (not recorded which). Here the sequenced sample was whole blood, taken at baseline. Here the CDR3 reads CASSPRRQTDTQYF. CDR3 DNA: TGTGCCAGCAGCCCACGCCGACAGACAGATACGCAGTATTTT.